The following is a TCR beta chain sequence with its context. Its target is unknown. This entry is derived from a study of read filtering for tumor transcriptome and immune sequencing. The wider study: The cohort had over 16 men and over eleven women aged about 47 to 80, mean roughly 70 years. R-ISS stage counts were eight or nine for I, 15 to 20 for II, six or seven for III. Broader study findings: IR-seq captured clonotypes deeper and more reliably than RNA-seq.

Molecular barcoded adaptors covering alpha/delta and beta/gamma chains were used on approximately 400 ng RNA. TCRdb fed the reads into MiXCR, producing one record per CDR3 protein. The table includes roughly 90,000 distinct CDR3 sequences, 9% to 15% detected once. CDR1 is SNHLY and CDR2 is FYNNEI in the germline V gene. Trimming cost V 6 bases and J 5 bases, with 17 bases left between them. The CDR3 has 15 residues. At the time of active disease, bone marrow was collected from every patient. The sample consisted of a population of CD138-negative cells sorted from bone marrow. The clonotype was recovered from a donor older than 35 with multiple myeloma. The chain recombines TRBV2 with TRBJ1-5, with a tentative D call TRBD1 (6 bases). CDR3 in DNA: TGTGCCAGCAGCGCCGACAGGTTTTGGGATCAGCCCCAGCATTTT. Amino acid sequence: CASSADRFWDQPQHF.